This T cell receptor beta chain derives from a study of T cell repertoires in cytomegalovirus infection. For the study at large: HLA-C-restricted CMV epitopes, recently identified, and well-studied HLA-B-restricted ones were used by the study. An indication of both CMV infection and matching HLA type came from public TCR beta signatures.

The CDR3 extends over 14 amino acids. Looked up from germline, CDR1 is SGHTA and CDR2 is FQGNSA. The ends were cut back, 5 bases at V and 1 base at J, with 11 bases in the middle. Regarding the study as a whole: Identification of carriers of CMV plus the relevant HLA was performed using cumulative public TCR beta family frequency. In two of eight donors, the top clonotype was HLA-C-restricted CMV-specific.

MiXCR, run by TCRdb on the reads, gives a single entry per CDR3 protein. This table holds under 850,000 distinct CDR3 sequences, roughly 36% found once. This clonotype was counted ten times or more. Its cognate antigen is unknown. Specimen: cultured PBMCs, collected from culture after CMV antigen stimulation. The receptor was isolated from a human donor in good health (CMV status not recorded). Some clones in this sample may be carry-over from other donors' samples. The J gene is TRBJ2-5, the V gene TRBV7-2; D gene unclear. The CDR3 nucleotides read TGTGCCAGCAGCACCCAGATGGGCCAAGAGACCCAGTACTTC. Its protein is CASSTQMGQETQYF.